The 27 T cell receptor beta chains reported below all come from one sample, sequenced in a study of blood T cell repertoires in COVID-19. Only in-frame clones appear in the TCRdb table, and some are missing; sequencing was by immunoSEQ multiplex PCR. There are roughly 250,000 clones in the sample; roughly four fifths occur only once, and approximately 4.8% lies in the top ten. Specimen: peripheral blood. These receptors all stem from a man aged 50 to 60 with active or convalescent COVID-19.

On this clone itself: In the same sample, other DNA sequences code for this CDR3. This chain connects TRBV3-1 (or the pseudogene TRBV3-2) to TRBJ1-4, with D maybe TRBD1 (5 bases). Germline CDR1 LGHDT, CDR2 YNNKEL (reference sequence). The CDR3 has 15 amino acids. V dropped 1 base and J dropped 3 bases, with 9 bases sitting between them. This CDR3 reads CASSQVRGSNEKLFF. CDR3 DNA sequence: TGTGCCAGCAGCCAAGTTAGGGGATCTAATGAAAAACTGTTTTTT.

The CDR3 DNA sequence: TGTGCCAGCAGTTTTCCCGGTCAGCCCCAGCATTTT. Translating gives CASSFPGQPQHF. The chain is built from TRBV6-5 and TRBJ1-5, with D unresolved. V was clipped by 4 bases and J by 6 bases, with 7 bases between them. The germline CDR1 and CDR2 sequences are MNHEY and SVGAGI. CDR3 size: 12 residues.

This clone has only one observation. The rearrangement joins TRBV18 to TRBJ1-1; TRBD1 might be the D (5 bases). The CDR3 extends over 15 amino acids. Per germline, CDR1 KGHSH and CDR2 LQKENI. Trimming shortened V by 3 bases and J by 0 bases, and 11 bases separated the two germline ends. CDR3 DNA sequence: TGTGCCAGCTCACCTTCCCAGGGTATGAACACTGAAGCTTTCTTT. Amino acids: CASSPSQGMNTEAFF.

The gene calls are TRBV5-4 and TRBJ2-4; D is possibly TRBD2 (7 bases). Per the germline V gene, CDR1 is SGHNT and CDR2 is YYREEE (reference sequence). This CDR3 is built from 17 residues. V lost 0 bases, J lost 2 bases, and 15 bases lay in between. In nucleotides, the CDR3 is TGTGCCAGCAGCTTGGGGGGGGGCCGTGCGACCAAAAACATTCAGTACTTC. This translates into CASSLGGGRATKNIQYF.

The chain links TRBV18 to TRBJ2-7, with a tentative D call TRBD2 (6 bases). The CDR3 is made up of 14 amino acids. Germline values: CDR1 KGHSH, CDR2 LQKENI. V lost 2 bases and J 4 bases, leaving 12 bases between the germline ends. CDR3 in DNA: TGTGCCAGCTCACCAAAGGGAGGCACGTACGAGCAGTACTTC. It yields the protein CASSPKGGTYEQYF.

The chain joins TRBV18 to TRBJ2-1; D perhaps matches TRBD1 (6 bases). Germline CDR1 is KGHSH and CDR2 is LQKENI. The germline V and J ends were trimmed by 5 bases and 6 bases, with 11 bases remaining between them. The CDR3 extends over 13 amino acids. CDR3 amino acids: CASSGQGRNEQFF. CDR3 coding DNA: TGTGCCAGCTCAGGGCAGGGGCGCAATGAGCAGTTCTTC.

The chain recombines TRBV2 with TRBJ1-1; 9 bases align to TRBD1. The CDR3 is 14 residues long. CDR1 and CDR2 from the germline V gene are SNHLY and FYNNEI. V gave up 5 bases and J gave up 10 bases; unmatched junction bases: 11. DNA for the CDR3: TGTGCCAGCAGTTCGGGACAGGGAATCATTGGAGCTTTCTTT. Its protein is CASSSGQGIIGAFF.

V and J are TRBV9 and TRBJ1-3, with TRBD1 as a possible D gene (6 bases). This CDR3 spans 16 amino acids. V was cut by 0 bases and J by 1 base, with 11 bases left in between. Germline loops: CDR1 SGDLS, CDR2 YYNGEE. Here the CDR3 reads CASSVAPGVSGNTIYF. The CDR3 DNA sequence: TGTGCCAGCAGCGTAGCGCCAGGGGTATCTGGAAACACCATATATTTT.

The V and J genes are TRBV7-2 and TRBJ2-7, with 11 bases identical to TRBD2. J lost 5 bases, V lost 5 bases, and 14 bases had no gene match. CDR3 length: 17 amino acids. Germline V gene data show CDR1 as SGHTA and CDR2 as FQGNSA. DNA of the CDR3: TGTGCCAGCAGCAAAGCCCCTCTAGCGGGGGGCCCCCACGAGCAGTACTTC. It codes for CASSKAPLAGGPHEQYF.

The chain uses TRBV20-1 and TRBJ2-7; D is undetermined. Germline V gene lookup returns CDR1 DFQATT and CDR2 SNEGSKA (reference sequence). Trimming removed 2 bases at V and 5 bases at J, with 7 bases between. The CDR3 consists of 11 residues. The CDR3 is CSARLVDEQYF. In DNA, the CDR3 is TGCAGTGCTAGACTAGTGGACGAGCAGTACTTC.

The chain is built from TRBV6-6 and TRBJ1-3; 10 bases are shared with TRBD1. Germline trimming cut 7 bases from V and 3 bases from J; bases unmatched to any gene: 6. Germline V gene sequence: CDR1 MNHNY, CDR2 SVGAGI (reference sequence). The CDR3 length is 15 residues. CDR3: CASNFGTGDGNTIYF. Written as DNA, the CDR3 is TGTGCCAGCAACTTCGGGACAGGGGATGGAAACACCATATATTTT.

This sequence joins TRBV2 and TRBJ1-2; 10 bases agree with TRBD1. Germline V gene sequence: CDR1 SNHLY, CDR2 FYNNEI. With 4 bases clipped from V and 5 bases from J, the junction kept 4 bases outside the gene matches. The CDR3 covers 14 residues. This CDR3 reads CASSAGQGRYGYTF. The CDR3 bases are TGTGCCAGCAGTGCGGGACAGGGGAGGTATGGCTACACCTTC.

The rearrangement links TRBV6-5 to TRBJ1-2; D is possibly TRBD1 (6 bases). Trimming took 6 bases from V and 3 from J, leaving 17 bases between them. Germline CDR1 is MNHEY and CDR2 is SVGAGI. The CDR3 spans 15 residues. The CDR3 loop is CASREDPQGHYGYTF. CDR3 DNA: TGTGCCAGCAGGGAGGACCCTCAGGGGCACTATGGCTACACCTTC.

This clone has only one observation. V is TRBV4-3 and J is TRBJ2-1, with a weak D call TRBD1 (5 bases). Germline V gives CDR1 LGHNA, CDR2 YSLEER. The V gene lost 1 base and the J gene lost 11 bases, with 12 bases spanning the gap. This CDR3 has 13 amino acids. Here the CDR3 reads CASSQGGDAQQFF. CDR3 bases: TGCGCCAGCAGCCAAGGGGGCGACGCCCAGCAGTTCTTC.

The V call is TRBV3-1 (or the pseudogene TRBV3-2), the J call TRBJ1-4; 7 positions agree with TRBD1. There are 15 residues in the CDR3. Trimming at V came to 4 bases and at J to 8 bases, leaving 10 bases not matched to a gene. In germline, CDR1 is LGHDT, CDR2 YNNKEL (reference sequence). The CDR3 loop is CASSPGQAGREKLFF. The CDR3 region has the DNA TGTGCCAGCAGCCCTGGACAGGCAGGGAGGGAAAAACTGTTTTTT.

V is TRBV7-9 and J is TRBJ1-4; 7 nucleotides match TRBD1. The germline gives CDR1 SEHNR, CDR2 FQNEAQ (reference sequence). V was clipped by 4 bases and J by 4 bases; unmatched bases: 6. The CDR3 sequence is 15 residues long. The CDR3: CASSSSGGYNEKLFF. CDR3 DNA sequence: TGTGCCAGCAGCTCCTCAGGGGGTTATAATGAAAAACTGTTTTTT.

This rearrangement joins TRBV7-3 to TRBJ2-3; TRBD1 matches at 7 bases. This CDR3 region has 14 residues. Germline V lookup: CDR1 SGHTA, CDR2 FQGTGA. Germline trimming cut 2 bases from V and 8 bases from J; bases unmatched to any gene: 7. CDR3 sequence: CASSLDRVESTQYF. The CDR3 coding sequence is TGTGCCAGCAGCTTAGACAGGGTAGAAAGTACGCAGTATTTT.

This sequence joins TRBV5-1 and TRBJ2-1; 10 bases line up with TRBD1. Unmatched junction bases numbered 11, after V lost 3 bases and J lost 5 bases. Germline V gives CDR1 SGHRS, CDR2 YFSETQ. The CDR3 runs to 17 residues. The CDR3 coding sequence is TGCGCCAGCAGCTACCGGGACAGGGGCCCGAGAGACAATGAGCAGTTCTTC. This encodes CASSYRDRGPRDNEQFF.

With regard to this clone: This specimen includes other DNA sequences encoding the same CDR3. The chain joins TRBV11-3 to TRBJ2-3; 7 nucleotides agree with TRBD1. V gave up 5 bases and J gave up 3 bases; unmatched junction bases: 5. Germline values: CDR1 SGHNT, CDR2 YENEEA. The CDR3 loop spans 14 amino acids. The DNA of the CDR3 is TGTGCCAGCAGCCCCCACAGGGGAACAGATACGCAGTATTTT. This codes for CASSPHRGTDTQYF.

The CDR3 is CASSLKAGSGNTIYF. The CDR3 nucleotides are TGCGCCAGCAGCTTGAAGGCAGGCTCTGGAAACACCATATATTTT. The chain joins TRBV5-1 to TRBJ1-3, with unresolved D. The germline CDR1 and CDR2 sequences are SGHRS and YFSETQ. Trimming stripped 1 base from V and 0 bases from J, with 8 bases between. The CDR3 contains 15 residues.

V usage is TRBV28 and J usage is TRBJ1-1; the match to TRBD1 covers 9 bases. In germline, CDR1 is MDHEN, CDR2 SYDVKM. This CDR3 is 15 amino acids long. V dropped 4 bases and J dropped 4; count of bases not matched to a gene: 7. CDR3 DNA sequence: TGTGCCAGCAGTTCCTCGGGACAGGGTTCCACTGAAGCTTTCTTT. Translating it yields CASSSSGQGSTEAFF.

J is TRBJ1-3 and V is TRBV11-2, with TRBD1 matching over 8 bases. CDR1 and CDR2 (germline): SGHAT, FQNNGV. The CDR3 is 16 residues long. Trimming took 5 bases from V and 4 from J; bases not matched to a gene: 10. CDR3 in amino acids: CASSERTGLGGNTIYF. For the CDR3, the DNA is TGTGCCAGCAGCGAACGGACAGGGCTAGGAGGAAACACCATATATTTT.

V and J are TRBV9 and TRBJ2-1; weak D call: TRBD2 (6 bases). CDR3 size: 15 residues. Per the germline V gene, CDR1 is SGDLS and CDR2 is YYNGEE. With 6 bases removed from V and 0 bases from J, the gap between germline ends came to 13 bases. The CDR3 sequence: CASTLGGSSYNEQFF. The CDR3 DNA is TGTGCCAGCACCCTCGGGGGAAGCTCCTACAATGAGCAGTTCTTC.

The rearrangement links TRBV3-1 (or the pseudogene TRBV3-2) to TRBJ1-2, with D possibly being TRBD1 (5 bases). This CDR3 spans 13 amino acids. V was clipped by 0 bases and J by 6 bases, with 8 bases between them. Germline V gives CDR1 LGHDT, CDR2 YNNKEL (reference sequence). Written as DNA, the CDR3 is TGTGCCAGCAGCCAAGACAGGGAAGATGGCTACACCTTC. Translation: CASSQDREDGYTF.

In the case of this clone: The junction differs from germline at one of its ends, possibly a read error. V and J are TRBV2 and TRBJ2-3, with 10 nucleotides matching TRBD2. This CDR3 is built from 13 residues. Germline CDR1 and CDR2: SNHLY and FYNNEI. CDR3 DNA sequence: TGTGCCAGCAGCCATGACGATGGACTAGCGGAGAATTTT. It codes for CASSHDDGLAENF.

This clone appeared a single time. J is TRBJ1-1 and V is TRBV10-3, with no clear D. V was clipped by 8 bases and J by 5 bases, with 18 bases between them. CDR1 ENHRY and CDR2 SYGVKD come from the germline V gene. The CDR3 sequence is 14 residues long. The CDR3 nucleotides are TGTGCCATCGGGGAGGGTCGGGGTGGAACTGAAGCTTTCTTT. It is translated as CAIGEGRGGTEAFF.

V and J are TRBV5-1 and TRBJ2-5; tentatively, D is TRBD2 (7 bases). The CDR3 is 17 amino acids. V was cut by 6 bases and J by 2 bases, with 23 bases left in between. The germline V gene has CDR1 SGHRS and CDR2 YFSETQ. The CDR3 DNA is TGCGCCAGCAATTGGGAGGGGGGCGCCCCCGCACAAGAGACCCAGTACTTC. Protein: CASNWEGGAPAQETQYF.